The source of this T cell receptor (beta chain) is a study of regulatory T cells in long-lasting Graves disease. Investigators prepared the TCR beta libraries by applying iRepertoire HTBI primers and Arm-PCR of CDR3 regions. TCRdb independently ran MiXCR on the multiplex PCR reads; one entry per CDR3 protein. The table lists 500,000 or so distinct CDR3 sequences, around 15% of them singletons. The time point: newly diagnosed GD, antithyroid drugs for less than 3 months. RNA extracted from PBMCs served as the sequencing template. Trimming removed 0 bases at V and 5 bases at J, with 10 bases between. This CDR3 comprises 14 residues. CDR1 and CDR2 (germline): SGHRS, YFSETQ. The same data also contributed to another study, on T cells in Graves' hyperthyroidism and ophthalmopathy.

This receptor was obtained from a middle-aged woman with Graves disease. The sample was peripheral blood mononuclear cells (PBMCs), taken at new diagnosis, from a patient treated with antithyroid drugs. V is TRBV5-1 and J is TRBJ2-3; D may be TRBD1 or TRBD2 (5 bases each). CDR3 loop: CASSLGEGRDTQYF. As DNA, the CDR3 is TGCGCCAGCAGCTTGGGTGAGGGACGAGATACGCAGTATTTT.